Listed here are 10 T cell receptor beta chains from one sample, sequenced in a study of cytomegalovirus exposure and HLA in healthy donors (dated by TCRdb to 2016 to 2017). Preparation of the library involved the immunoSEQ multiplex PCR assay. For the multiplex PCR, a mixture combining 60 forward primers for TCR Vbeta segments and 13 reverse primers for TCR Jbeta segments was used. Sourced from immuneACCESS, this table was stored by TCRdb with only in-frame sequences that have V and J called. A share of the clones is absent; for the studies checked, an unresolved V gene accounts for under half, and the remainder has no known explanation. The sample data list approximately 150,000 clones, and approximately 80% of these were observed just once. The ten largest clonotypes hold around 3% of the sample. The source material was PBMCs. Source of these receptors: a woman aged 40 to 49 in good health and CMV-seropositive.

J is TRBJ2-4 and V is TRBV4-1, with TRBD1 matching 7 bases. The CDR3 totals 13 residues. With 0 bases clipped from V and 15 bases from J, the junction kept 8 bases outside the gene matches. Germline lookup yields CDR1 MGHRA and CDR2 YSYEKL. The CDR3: CASSQDDRAGRYF. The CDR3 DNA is TGCGCCAGCAGCCAAGACGACAGGGCCGGTCGGTACTTC.

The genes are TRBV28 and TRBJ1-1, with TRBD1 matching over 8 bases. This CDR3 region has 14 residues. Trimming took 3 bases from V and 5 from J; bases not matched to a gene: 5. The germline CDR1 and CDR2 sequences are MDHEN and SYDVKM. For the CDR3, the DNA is TGTGCCAGCAGTTTCTACAGGGGGAGGACTGAAGCTTTCTTT. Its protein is CASSFYRGRTEAFF.

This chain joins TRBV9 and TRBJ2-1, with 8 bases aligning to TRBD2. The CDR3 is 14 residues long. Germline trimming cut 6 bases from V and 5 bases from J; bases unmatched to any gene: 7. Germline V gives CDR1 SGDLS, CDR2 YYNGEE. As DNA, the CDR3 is TGTGCCAGCACCCCGGGGGGGCTCAACAATGAGCAGTTCTTC. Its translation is CASTPGGLNNEQFF.

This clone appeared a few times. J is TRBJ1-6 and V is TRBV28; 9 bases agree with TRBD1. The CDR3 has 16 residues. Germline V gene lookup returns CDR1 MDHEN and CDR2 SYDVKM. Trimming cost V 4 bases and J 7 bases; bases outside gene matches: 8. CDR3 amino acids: CASSSPGQGPNSPLHF. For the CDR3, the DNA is TGTGCCAGCAGTTCGCCGGGACAGGGCCCCAATTCACCCCTCCACTTT.

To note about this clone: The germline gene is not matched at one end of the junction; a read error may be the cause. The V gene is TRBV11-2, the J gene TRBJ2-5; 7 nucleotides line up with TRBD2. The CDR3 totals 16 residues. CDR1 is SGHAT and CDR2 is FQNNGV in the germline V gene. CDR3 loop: CVSSSISGGKKETQYF. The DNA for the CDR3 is TGTGTCAGCAGCTCCATTTCGGGGGGAAAAAAAGAGACCCAGTACTTC.

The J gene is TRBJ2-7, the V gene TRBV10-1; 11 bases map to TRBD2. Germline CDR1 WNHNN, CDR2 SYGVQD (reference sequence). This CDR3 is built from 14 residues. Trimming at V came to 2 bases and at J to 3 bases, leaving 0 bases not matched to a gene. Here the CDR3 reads CASSETSGSYEQYF. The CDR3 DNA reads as TGCGCCAGCAGTGAGACTAGCGGGAGCTACGAGCAGTACTTC.

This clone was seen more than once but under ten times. CDR3 sequence: CASSITGVGQPQHF. In DNA, the CDR3 is TGTGCCAGTAGTATTACAGGGGTGGGACAGCCCCAGCATTTT. This chain connects TRBV19 to TRBJ1-5; 7 nucleotides match TRBD1. V lost 3 bases to trimming and J lost 7 bases; unmatched junction nucleotides: 6. The germline gives CDR1 LNHDA, CDR2 SQIVND (reference sequence). This CDR3 is 14 amino acids long.

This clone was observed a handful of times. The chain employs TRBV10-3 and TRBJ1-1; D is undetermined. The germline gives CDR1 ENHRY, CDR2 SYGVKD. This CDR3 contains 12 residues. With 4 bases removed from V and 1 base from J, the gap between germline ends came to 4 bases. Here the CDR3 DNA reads TGTGCCATCAGTGTCAGGAACACTGAAGCTTTCTTT. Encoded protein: CAISVRNTEAFF.

For the CDR3, the DNA is TGTGCCAGCAGACAAGTGGGCATGAACACTGAAGCTTTCTTT. Its protein product is CASRQVGMNTEAFF. The V and J genes are TRBV2 and TRBJ1-1; D uncertain. Trimming removed 6 bases at V and 0 bases at J, with 11 bases between. This CDR3 has 14 amino acids. CDR1 and CDR2 from the germline V gene are SNHLY and FYNNEI.

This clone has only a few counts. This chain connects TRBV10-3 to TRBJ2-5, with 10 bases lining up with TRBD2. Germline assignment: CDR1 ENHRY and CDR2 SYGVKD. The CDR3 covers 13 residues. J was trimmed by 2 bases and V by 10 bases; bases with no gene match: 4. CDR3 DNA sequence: TGTGCCACCGGACTAGCGGATCAAGAGACCCAGTACTTC. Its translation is CATGLADQETQYF.